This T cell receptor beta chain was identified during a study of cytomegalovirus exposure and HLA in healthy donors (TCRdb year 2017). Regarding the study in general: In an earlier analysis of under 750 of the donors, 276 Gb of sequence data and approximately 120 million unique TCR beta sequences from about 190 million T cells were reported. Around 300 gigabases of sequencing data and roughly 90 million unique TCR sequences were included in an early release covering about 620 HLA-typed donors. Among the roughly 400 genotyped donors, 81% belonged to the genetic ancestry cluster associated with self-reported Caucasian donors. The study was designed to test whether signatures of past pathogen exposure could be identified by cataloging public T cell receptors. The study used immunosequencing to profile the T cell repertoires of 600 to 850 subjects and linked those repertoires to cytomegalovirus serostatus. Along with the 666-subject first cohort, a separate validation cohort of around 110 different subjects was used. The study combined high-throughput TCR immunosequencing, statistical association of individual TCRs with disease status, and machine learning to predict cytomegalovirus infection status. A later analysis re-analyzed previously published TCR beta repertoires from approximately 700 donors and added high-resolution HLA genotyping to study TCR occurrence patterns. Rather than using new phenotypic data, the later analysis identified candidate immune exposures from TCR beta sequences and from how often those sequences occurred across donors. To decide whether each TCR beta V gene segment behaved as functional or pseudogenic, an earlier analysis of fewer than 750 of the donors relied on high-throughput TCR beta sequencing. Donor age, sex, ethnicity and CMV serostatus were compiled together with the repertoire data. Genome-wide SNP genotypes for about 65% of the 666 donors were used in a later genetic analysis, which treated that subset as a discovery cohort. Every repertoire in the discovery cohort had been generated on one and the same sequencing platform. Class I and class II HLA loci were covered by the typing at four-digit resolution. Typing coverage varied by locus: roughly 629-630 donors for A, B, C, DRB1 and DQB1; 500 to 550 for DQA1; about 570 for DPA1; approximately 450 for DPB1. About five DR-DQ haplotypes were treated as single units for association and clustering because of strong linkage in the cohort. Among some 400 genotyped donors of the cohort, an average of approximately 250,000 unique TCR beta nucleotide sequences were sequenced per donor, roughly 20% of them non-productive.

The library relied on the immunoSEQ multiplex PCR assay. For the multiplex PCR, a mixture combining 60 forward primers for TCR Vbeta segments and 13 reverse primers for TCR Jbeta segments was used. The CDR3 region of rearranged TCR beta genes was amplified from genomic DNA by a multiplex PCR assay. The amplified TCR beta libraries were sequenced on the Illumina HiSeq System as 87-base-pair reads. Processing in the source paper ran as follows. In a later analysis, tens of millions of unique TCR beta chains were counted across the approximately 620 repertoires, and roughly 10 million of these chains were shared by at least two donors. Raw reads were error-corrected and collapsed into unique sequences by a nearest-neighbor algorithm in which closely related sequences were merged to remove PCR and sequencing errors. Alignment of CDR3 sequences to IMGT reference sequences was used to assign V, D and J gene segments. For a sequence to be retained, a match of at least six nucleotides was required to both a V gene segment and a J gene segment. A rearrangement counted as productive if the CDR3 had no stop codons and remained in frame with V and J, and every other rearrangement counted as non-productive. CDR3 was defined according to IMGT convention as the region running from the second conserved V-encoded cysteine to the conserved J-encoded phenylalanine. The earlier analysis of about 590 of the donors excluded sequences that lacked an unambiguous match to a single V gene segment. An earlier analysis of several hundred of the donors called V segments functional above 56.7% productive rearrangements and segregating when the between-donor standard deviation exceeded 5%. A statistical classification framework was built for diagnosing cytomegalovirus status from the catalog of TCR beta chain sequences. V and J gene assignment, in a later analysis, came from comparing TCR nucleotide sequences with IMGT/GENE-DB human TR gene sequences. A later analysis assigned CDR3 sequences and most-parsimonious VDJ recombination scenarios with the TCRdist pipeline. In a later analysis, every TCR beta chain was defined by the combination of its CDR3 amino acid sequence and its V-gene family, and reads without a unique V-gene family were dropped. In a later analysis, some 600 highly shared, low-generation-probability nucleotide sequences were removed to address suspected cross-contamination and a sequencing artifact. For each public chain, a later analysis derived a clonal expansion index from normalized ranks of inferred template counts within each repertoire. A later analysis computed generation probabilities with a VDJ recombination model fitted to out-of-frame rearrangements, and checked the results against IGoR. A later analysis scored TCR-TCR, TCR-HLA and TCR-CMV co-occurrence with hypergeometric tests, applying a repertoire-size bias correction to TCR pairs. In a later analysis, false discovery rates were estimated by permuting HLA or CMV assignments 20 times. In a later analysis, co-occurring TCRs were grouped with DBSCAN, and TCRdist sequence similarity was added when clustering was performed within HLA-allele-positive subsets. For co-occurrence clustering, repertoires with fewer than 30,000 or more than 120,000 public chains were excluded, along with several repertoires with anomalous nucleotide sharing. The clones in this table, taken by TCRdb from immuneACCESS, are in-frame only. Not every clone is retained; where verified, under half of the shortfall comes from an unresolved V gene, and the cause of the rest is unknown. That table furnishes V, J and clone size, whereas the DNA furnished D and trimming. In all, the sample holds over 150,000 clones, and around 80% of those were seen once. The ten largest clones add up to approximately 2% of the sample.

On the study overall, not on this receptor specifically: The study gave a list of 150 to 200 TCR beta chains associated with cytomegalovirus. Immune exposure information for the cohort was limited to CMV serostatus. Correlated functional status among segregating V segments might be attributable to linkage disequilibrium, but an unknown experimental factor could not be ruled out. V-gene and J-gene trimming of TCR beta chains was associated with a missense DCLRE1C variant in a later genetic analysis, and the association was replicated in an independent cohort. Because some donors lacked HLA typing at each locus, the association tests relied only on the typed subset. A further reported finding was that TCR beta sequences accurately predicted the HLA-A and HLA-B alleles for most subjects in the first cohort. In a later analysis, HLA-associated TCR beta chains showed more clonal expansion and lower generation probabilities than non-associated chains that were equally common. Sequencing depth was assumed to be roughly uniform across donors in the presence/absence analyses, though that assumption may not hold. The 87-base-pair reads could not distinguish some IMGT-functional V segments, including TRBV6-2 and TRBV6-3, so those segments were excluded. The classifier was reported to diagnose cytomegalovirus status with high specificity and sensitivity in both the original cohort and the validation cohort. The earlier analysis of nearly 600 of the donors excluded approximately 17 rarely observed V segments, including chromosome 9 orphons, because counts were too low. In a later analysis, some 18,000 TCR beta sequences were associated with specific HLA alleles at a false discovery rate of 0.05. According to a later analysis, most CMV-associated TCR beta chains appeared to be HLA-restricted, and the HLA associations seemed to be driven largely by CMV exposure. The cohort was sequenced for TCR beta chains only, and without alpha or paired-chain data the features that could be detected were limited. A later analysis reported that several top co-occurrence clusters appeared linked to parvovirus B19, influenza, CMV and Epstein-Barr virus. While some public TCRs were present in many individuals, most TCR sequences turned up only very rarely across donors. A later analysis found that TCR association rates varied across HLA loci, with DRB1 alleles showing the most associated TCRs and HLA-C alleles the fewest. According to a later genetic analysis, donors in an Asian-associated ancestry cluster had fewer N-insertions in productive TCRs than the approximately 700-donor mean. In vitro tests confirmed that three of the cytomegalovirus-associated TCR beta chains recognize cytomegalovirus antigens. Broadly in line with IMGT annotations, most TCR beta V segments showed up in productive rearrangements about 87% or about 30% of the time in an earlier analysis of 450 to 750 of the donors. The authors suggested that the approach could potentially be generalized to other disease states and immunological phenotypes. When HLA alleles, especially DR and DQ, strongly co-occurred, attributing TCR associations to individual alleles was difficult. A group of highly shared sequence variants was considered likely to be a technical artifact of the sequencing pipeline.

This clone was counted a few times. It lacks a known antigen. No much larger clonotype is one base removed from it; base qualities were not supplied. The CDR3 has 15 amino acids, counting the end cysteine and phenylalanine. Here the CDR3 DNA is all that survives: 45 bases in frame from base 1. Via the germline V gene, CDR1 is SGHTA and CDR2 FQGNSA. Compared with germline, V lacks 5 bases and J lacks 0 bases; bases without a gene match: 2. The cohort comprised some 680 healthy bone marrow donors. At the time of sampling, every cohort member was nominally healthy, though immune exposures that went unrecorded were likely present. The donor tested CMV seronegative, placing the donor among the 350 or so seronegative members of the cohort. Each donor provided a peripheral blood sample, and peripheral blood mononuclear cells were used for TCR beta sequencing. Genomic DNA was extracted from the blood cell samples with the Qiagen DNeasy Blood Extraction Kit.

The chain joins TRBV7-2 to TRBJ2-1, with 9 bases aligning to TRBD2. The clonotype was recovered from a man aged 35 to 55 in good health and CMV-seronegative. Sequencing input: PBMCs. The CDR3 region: CASSISGGSYNEQFF. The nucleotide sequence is TGTGCCAGCAGCATTAGCGGGGGCTCCTACAATGAGCAGTTCTTC.